This passage covers 4 T cell receptor beta chains from one sample sequenced in a study of T cell repertoires in cytomegalovirus infection. Using its own MiXCR run on the reads, TCRdb lists one record per CDR3 protein. The table shows roughly 990,000 distinct CDR3 sequences, with approximately 31% occurring only once. Which antigens these TCRs recognize remains unknown. The sequences come from cultured CD8+ T cells from PBMCs, collected from culture after CMV antigen stimulation. All receptors come from a human donor in good health (CMV status not recorded). Some clones in this sample may be carry-over from other donors' samples.

This clonotype was seen ten or more times. The chain uses TRBV7-9 and TRBJ1-5; 7 positions agree with TRBD1. The ends lost 5 bases at V and 2 bases at J; junction bases unmatched: 3. Germline V gene lookup returns CDR1 SEHNR and CDR2 FQNEAQ (reference sequence). The CDR3 is 14 amino acids. DNA for the CDR3: TGTGCCAGCAGCCGACAGGGAGGCAATCAGCCCCAGCATTTT. Translation gives CASSRQGGNQPQHF.

Note on this clonotype: A much larger clone differs by one base, so this may be a read error. J is TRBJ2-1 and V is TRBV7-8; possibly TRBD2 for D (7 bases). Germline-derived CDR1 and CDR2 are SGHVS and FQNEAQ. The CDR3 is 16 amino acids. CDR3 protein: CASSSRGRGIYDEQFF. The CDR3, as DNA: TGTGCCAGCAGCTCGCGGGGGCGTGGGATCTACGATGAGCAGTTCTTC. The whole variable domain, remainder taken from reference TRBV7-8 and TRBJ2-1, is GAGVSQSPRYKVAKRGQDVALRCDPISGHVSLFWYQQALGQGPEFLTYFQNEAQLDKSGLPSDRFFAERPEGSVSTLKIQRTQQEDSAVYLCASSSRGRGIYDEQFFGPGTRLTVL.

J is TRBJ1-6 and V is TRBV6-1; D may be TRBD1 (6 bases). Deletions cut 6 bases from V and 5 bases from J, with 20 bases between. The CDR3 covers 17 residues. The germline CDR1 and CDR2 sequences are MNHNS and SASEGT. The chain's CDR3 is CASRWSPNKGDNSPLHF. CDR3 DNA: TGTGCCAGCAGATGGTCGCCAAACAAGGGGGATAATTCACCCCTCCACTTT.

This clonotype was observed once. V gene TRBV9 combines with J gene TRBJ1-5, with 7 nucleotides matching TRBD1. The CDR3 sequence is 14 residues long. Trimming cost V 2 bases and J 4 bases; bases outside gene matches: 3. In germline, CDR1 is SGDLS, CDR2 YYNGEE. The CDR3 loop is CASSVGTDNQPQHF. For the CDR3, the DNA is TGTGCCAGCAGCGTGGGGACAGATAATCAGCCCCAGCATTTT. Supplemented by reference TRBV9 and TRBJ1-5, the full variable domain reads DSGVTQTPKHLITATGQRVTLRCSPRSGDLSVYWYQQSLDQGLQFLIQYYNGEERAKGNILERFSAQQFPDLHSELNLSSLELGDSALYFCASSVGTDNQPQHFGDGTRLSIL.